This paragraph covers one T cell receptor (beta chain) sequence. Its target is not known. This record belongs to a study of shared clonotypes between healthy human individuals. Study outcomes and limitations: What limited the represented genetic and exposure-history diversity was the small number of donors.

Some clones are missing from TCRdb's copy, which holds only in-frame ones; the method was immunoSEQ multiplex PCR. The table shows 1 million to 1.3 million clones, with about four fifths occurring only once. Trimming removed 4 bases at V and 4 bases at J, with 18 bases between. Germline V gene lookup returns CDR1 SEHNR and CDR2 FQNEAQ (reference sequence). This CDR3 region has 16 residues. The V and J genes are TRBV7-9 and TRBJ2-3; maybe TRBD1 (5 bases). This receptor was identified in a man aged 18 to 29 in good health. Some clones in this sample may be carry-over from other donors' samples. What was sequenced was memory CD4+ T cells from PBMCs. Subset reported: CD45RA-negative fraction. CDR3 amino acids: CASSSVYRSRADTQYF. CDR3 sequence (DNA): TGTGCCAGCAGCTCCGTGTACAGGTCCCGAGCAGATACGCAGTATTTT.